This TCR beta chain is drawn from a study of shared clonotypes between healthy human individuals. Background on the study: A donor's plate count was three for CD4 naive and three for CD4 memory; CD8 naive had two and CD8 memory one.

With regard to this clone: The antigen is not known.

The data were produced by immunoSEQ multiplex PCR, yet TCRdb's version contains in-frame clones alone and is incomplete. The sample includes over 1.4 million clones, around 97% of them seen just once. Germline-derived CDR1 and CDR2 are SGHVS and FQNEAQ. V dropped 5 bases and J dropped 3; count of bases not matched to a gene: 2. The CDR3 runs 13 residues. Study findings and constraints: What limited the represented genetic and exposure-history diversity was the small number of donors. Sequencing depth was a factor that was expected to affect clonotype sharing among donors.

The sample taken for sequencing was naive CD4+ T cells sorted from blood. Subset meaning: CD45RA+ positively selected. The chain is built from TRBV7-8 and TRBJ2-3; 7 bases agree with TRBD2. This TCR was recovered from a man aged 25 to 40 in good health. Written as DNA, the CDR3 is TGTGCCAGCAGCATACTAGCGACAGATACGCAGTATTTT. Encoded protein: CASSILATDTQYF. Variable domain in full (rest from reference TRBV7-8 and TRBJ2-3): GAGVSQSPRYKVAKRGQDVALRCDPISGHVSLFWYQQALGQGPEFLTYFQNEAQLDKSGLPSDRFFAERPEGSVSTLKIQRTQQEDSAVYLCASSILATDTQYFGPGTRLTVL.